This passage covers 21 T cell receptor beta chains from one sample sequenced in a study of sequential checkpoint blockade in melanoma. Clones were sequenced by immunoSEQ multiplex PCR, and TCRdb holds only the in-frame ones, with some missing. The data hold about 18,000 clones, with 55% to 70% observed a single time. Treatment of the sample: randomized to nivolumab then ipilimumab (arm A) or the reverse (arm B). The specimen was CD8+ T cells sorted from blood (inferred from file names), collected from a patient given nivolumab and ipilimumab in sequence. Receptor source: a human donor with melanoma.

The genes are TRBV6-5 and TRBJ2-7; 7 bases align to TRBD1. Germline V gene lookup returns CDR1 MNHEY and CDR2 SVGAGI. This CDR3 has 16 residues. V shed 2 bases and J 1 base; nucleotides not matched to a gene: 8. The CDR3 sequence is CASSYRSTGKSYEQYF. Here the CDR3 DNA reads TGTGCCAGCAGTTACCGATCGACAGGGAAATCCTACGAGCAGTACTTC.

The sample holds a few counts of this clone. The chain links TRBV7-9 to TRBJ1-4; D not certain. Trimming took 5 bases from V and 7 from J, leaving 17 bases between them. Germline loops: CDR1 SEHNR, CDR2 FQNEAQ (reference sequence). This CDR3 region has 15 residues. CDR3 sequence: CASSVGSGKGEKLFF. DNA of the CDR3: TGTGCCAGCAGCGTAGGATCCGGGAAGGGTGAAAAACTGTTTTTT.

This chain uses TRBV19 with TRBJ1-1; the match to TRBD1 covers 9 bases. Germline loops: CDR1 LNHDA, CDR2 SQIVND (reference sequence). The ends lost 6 bases at V and 7 bases at J; junction bases unmatched: 12. The CDR3 contains 15 residues. The CDR3 spells CASSIRDRALSEAFF. CDR3 coding DNA: TGTGCCAGTAGCATAAGGGACAGGGCATTGAGTGAAGCTTTCTTT.

The chain couples TRBV6-5 to TRBJ2-5, with D unclear. Germline CDR1 and CDR2: MNHEY and SVGAGI. The CDR3 contains 13 residues. V was trimmed by 2 bases and J by 1 base, leaving 5 bases between them. The CDR3 spells CASSYNSQETQYF. In DNA form, the CDR3 reads TGTGCCAGCAGTTACAACAGCCAAGAGACCCAGTACTTC.

J is TRBJ1-4 and V is TRBV7-6; 12 nucleotides align to TRBD1. The germline CDR1 and CDR2 sequences are SGHVS and FNYEAQ. V trimming: 4 bases; J trimming: 8 bases; junction bases outside the gene matches: 5. The CDR3 contains 15 residues. The CDR3 coding sequence is TGTGCCAGCAGCTGGGGACAGGGGGCGGAAGAAAAACTGTTTTTT. Encoded protein: CASSWGQGAEEKLFF.

This clone showed up just once. The chain links TRBV27 to TRBJ2-7; TRBD2 aligns across 8 bases. The V and J ends lost 8 bases and 5 bases, in that order; junction bases with no gene match: 11. This CDR3 contains 14 residues. Germline loops: CDR1 MNHEY, CDR2 SMNVEV (reference sequence). This CDR3 is CASAVWGSGNEQYF. The CDR3 region has the DNA TGTGCCAGCGCCGTTTGGGGTAGCGGGAACGAGCAGTACTTC.

The chain employs TRBV4-3 and TRBJ2-7; possible D gene TRBD2, 6 bases. In germline, CDR1 is LGHNA, CDR2 YSLEER. V was cut by 4 bases and J by 2 bases, with 12 bases left in between. The CDR3 covers 14 residues. This CDR3 is CASSLGTGPYEQYF. CDR3 nucleotides: TGCGCCAGCAGCCTAGGGACTGGACCCTACGAGCAGTACTTC.

This clone was counted only a few times. The chain employs TRBV6-1 and TRBJ1-2, with D maybe TRBD1 (6 bases). This CDR3 is 15 amino acids long. Germline-derived CDR1 and CDR2 are MNHNS and SASEGT. Trimming removed 2 bases from V and 0 bases from J, with 10 bases in between. Written as DNA, the CDR3 is TGTGCCAGCAGTGAATGGCGGGGGCCTAACTATGGCTACACCTTC. It translates to CASSEWRGPNYGYTF.

The rearrangement links TRBV30 to TRBJ1-2, with D perhaps matching TRBD1 (5 bases). Germline V gene lookup returns CDR1 GTSNPN and CDR2 SVGIG (reference sequence). Trimming stripped 0 bases from V and 6 bases from J, with 17 bases between. The CDR3 runs 15 residues. This CDR3 reads CAWSVLGHLGDGYTF. The CDR3 DNA follows: TGTGCCTGGAGTGTACTTGGGCACTTAGGGGATGGCTACACCTTC.

V usage is TRBV4-3 and J usage is TRBJ2-2; 9 nucleotides line up with TRBD1. Germline V gene sequence: CDR1 LGHNA, CDR2 YSLEER. The CDR3 length is 17 residues. V trimming: 0 bases; J trimming: 4 bases; junction bases outside the gene matches: 6. CDR3 coding DNA: TGCGCCAGCAGCCAAGATCTGAACAGGGGGCGCACCGGGGAGCTGTTTTTT. Its protein product is CASSQDLNRGRTGELFF.

V and J are TRBV7-6 and TRBJ1-2; 7 nucleotides line up with TRBD1. This CDR3 has 17 residues. The germline gives CDR1 SGHVS, CDR2 FNYEAQ. Losses at the gene ends were 1 base for V and 0 bases for J; bases not matched to a gene: 8. CDR3 nucleotides: TGTGCCAGCAGCTTAGGAGGGGGCAGGGACCCTAACTATGGCTACACCTTC. The encoded protein is CASSLGGGRDPNYGYTF.

The chain links TRBV4-2 to TRBJ2-7; D possibly corresponds to TRBD1 (7 bases). Per germline, CDR1 LGHNA and CDR2 YNFKEQ. Deletions cut 5 bases from V and 0 bases from J, with 20 bases between. The CDR3 has 17 amino acids. CDR3 sequence (DNA): TGTGCCAGCAGCATTCCAGGGGGGCGCCGGCTCTCCTACGAGCAGTACTTC. The encoded protein is CASSIPGGRRLSYEQYF.

This clone ranks as medium-sized (0.01 to 0.1%). At the DNA level, this CDR3 is encoded by other sequences in the same sample as well. The V and J genes are TRBV7-6 and TRBJ2-7; a possible D gene is TRBD1 (6 bases). The V end lost 4 bases, the J end lost 2 bases, and 12 bases lay between the germline ends. Germline CDR1 reads SGHVS; CDR2 reads FNYEAQ. This CDR3 has 14 amino acids. This CDR3 reads CASSWGTGTYEQYF. For the CDR3, the DNA is TGTGCCAGCAGCTGGGGCACAGGGACCTACGAGCAGTACTTC.

The J gene is TRBJ1-1, the V gene TRBV6-5; D may be TRBD1 (5 bases). Trimming pared 5 bases from V and 1 base from J, leaving 11 bases between. The CDR3 contains 14 residues. Germline V gene sequence: CDR1 MNHEY, CDR2 SVGAGI. As DNA, the CDR3 is TGTGCCAGCAGTGGGGGACTCCGGAACACTGAAGCTTTCTTT. This sequence encodes CASSGGLRNTEAFF.

V and J are TRBV7-3 and TRBJ2-3; TRBD1 aligns across 9 bases. V lost 4 bases, J lost 5 bases, and 16 bases stayed unmatched. This CDR3 region has 18 residues. The germline gives CDR1 SGHTA, CDR2 FQGTGA. The CDR3 DNA follows: TGTGCCAGCAGCTCCAAGTCCCAAAGGACAGGGGACAAAGATACGCAGTATTTT. Amino acids: CASSSKSQRTGDKDTQYF.

For the CDR3, the DNA is TGCGCCAGCAGCCAAGATCAAAGGGACAGGGTATTATTTACCGGCAATGAGCAGTTCTTC. Translation: CASSQDQRDRVLFTGNEQFF. The chain has TRBV4-1 and TRBJ2-1; 9 positions match TRBD1. The CDR3 consists of 20 residues. After removal of 0 bases from V and 6 bases from J, the junction contained 18 bases not matched to a gene. CDR1 and CDR2 from the germline V gene are MGHRA and YSYEKL.

The chain combines TRBV4-2 with TRBJ2-5; a weak D match, TRBD2 (6 bases). CDR1 is LGHNA, CDR2 YNFKEQ, per germline. V lost 4 bases, J lost 1 base, and 22 bases lay in between. The CDR3 covers 18 residues. CDR3 loop: CASSPRAVVAVPQETQYF. The CDR3 DNA reads TGTGCCAGCAGCCCCCGTGCGGTGGTAGCGGTACCCCAAGAGACCCAGTACTTC.

The chain employs TRBV7-2 and TRBJ2-1, with D maybe TRBD1 (6 bases). Germline lookup yields CDR1 SGHTA and CDR2 FQGNSA. Trimming shortened V by 1 base and J by 7 bases, and 26 bases separated the two germline ends. There are 19 residues in the CDR3. The CDR3: CASSLGAGGAEKRLNEQFF. The CDR3 nucleotides are TGTGCCAGCAGCTTAGGGGCTGGGGGCGCAGAGAAGCGGCTAAATGAGCAGTTCTTC. Filled out from reference TRBV7-2 and TRBJ2-1, the complete variable domain reads GAGVSQSPSNKVTEKGKDVELRCDPISGHTALYWYRQSLGQGLEFLIYFQGNSAPDKSGLPSDRFSAERTGGSVSTLTIQRTQQEDSAVYLCASSLGAGGAEKRLNEQFFGPGTRLTVL.

The chain couples TRBV27 to TRBJ2-1; D uncertain. The CDR3 totals 15 residues. Trimming removed 5 bases at V and 2 bases at J, with 13 bases between. Looked up from germline, CDR1 is MNHEY and CDR2 is SMNVEV (reference sequence). The CDR3 nucleotides are TGTGCCAGCAGTGAAAGCGCGAAACCCTACAATGAGCAGTTCTTC. Its translation: CASSESAKPYNEQFF.

There are many counts of this clone. The rearrangement links TRBV7-9 to TRBJ1-2; no clear D gene. Trimming removed 5 bases from V and 4 bases from J, with 8 bases in between. CDR1 SEHNR and CDR2 FQNEAQ come from the germline V gene (reference sequence). This CDR3 is built from 12 residues. The CDR3 here is CASSDNSYGYTF. CDR3 sequence (DNA): TGTGCCAGCAGCGATAACTCCTATGGCTACACCTTC.

The J gene is TRBJ2-7, the V gene TRBV28; no clear D. V dropped 3 bases and J dropped 8 bases, with 17 bases sitting between them. The CDR3 runs to 14 residues. From germline, CDR1 is MDHEN and CDR2 SYDVKM. CDR3 nucleotides: TGTGCCAGCAGTTTCTCTATCCCCGAGCAACAGCAGTACTTC. This gives the protein CASSFSIPEQQQYF.